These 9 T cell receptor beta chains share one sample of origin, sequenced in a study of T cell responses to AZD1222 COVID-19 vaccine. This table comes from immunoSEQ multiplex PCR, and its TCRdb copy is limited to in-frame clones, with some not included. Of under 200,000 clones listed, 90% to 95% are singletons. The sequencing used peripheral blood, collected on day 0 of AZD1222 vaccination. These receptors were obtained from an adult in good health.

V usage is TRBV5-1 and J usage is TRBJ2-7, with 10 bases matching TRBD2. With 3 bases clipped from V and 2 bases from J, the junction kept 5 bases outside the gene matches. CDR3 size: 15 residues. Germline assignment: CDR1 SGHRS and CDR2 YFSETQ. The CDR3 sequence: CASSSSGGLTYEQYF. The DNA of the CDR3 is TGCGCCAGCAGCTCTAGCGGGGGCCTCACCTACGAGCAGTACTTC.

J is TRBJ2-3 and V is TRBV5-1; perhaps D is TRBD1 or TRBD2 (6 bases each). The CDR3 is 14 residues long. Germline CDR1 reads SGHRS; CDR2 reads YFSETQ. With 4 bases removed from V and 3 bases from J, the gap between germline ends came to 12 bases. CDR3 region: CASSPGARTDTQYF. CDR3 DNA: TGCGCCAGCAGCCCGGGGGCGCGGACAGATACGCAGTATTTT. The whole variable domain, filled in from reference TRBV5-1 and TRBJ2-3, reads KAGVTQTPRYLIKTRGQQVTLSCSPISGHRSVSWYQQTPGQGLQFLFEYFSETQRNKGNFPGRFSGRQFSNSRSEMNVSTLELGDSALYLCASSPGARTDTQYFGPGTRLTVL.

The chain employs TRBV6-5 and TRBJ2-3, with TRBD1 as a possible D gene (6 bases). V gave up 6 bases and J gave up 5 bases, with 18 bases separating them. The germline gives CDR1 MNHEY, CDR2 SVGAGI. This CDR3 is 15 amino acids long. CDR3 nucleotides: TGTGCCAGCAGGGACAGCCCCGGGGACCGAGATACGCAGTATTTT. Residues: CASRDSPGDRDTQYF.

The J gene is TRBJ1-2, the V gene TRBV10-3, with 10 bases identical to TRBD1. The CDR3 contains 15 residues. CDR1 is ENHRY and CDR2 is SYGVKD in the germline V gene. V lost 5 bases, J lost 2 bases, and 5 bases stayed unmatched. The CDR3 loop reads CAISLGTGDNYGYTF. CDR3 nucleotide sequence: TGTGCCATCAGTCTCGGGACAGGGGACAACTATGGCTACACCTTC.

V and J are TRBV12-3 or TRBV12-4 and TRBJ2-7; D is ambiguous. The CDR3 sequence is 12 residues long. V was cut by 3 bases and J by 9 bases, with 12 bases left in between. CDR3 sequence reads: CASSLGYFGQYF. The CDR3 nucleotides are TGTGCCAGCAGTTTGGGTTACTTCGGGCAGTACTTC.

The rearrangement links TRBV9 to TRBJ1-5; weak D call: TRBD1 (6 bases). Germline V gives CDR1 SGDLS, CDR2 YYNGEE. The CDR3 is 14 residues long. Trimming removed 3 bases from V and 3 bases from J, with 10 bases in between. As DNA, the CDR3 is TGTGCCAGCAGCGCAACAGGGAACAATCAGCCCCAGCATTTT. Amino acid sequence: CASSATGNNQPQHF.

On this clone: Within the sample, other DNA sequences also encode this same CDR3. CDR3 DNA sequence: TGTGCCAGTAGTATAGATCGGGGGCAGCCCCAGCATTTT. As protein: CASSIDRGQPQHF. The chain couples TRBV19 to TRBJ1-5, with a possible D match to TRBD1 (5 bases). Germline V gene data show CDR1 as LNHDA and CDR2 as SQIVND (reference sequence). The CDR3 is 13 residues long. The ends were cut back, 0 bases at V and 7 bases at J, with 7 bases in the middle.

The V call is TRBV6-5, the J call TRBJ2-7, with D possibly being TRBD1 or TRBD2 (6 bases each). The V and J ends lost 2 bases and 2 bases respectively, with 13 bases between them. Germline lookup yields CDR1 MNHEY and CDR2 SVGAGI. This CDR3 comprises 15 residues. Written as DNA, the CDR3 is TGTGCCAGCAGTTACGGGGGGCAGGGAGCCTACGAGCAGTACTTC. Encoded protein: CASSYGGQGAYEQYF.

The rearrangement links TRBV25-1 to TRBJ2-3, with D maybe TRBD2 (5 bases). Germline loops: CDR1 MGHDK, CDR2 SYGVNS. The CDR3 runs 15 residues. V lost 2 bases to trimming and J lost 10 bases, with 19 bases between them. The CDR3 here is CASSEDTSSPGSQYF. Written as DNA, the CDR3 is TGTGCCAGCAGTGAAGATACTAGTTCCCCGGGTTCGCAGTATTTT.